Given below is one T cell receptor beta chain in context. Its antigen is undetermined. These data are taken from a study of stem cell transplantation in POMP-related autoinflammatory disease. Study-wide context: Pre-transplant patients had naive-skewed CD4+ T cells and few CD8+ T cells. General observations from the study: A trend toward lower repertoire diversity and greater clonality appeared in every analyzed T-cell subset of PRAID patients. Unique TRB V-J gene pairings were limited in number in patients with PRAID.

Prominent immunodeficiency with autoinflammation defined PRAID. V was pared by 4 bases and J by 6 bases, with 12 bases of the junction left unmatched. Per the germline V gene, CDR1 is MNHEY and CDR2 is SMNVEV (reference sequence). The CDR3 totals 16 residues. TCRdb's copy holds only in-frame clones and misses some; the assay was immunoSEQ multiplex PCR. This repertoire shows around 10,000 clones, around 87% found once; its top ten account for approximately 54%. The specimen comprised CD8+ T cells from PBMCs, sampled before stem cell transplantation. The chain couples TRBV27 to TRBJ2-3; TRBD2 matches 8 bases. The sequence was collected from a human donor with POMP-related autoinflammation and immune dysregulation (PRAID). This CDR3 is CASSSSSGIVPDTQYF. Here the CDR3 DNA reads TGTGCCAGCAGTTCTAGTAGCGGGATTGTTCCCGATACGCAGTATTTT.